Listed here are 10 T cell receptor beta chains from one sample, sequenced in a study of PD-1 blockade in classical Hodgkin lymphoma (dated by TCRdb to 2018 to 2020). The time point label, as the study defines it: cycle 2 day 1 (C2D1) of nivolumab. Every trial patient had relapsed following autologous stem cell transplantation, and prior brentuximab vedotin exposure was what differed among cohorts A, B and C. The library was generated by the immunoSEQ multiplex PCR assay. Not all clones reach the TCRdb copy of this immuneACCESS table, which keeps in-frame sequences only. Checked studies attribute under half of the gap to unresolved V genes and leave the rest unexplained. The sample data list about 58,000 clones, and about 91% of these were observed just once. The leading ten clones occupy 10% of the sample. Sequenced material: peripheral blood mononuclear cells (PBMCs), taken before the second cycle of nivolumab. The receptor source for this set is a human donor with classical Hodgkin lymphoma.

The chain links TRBV7-9 to TRBJ2-7, with TRBD1 identical over 9 bases. Germline values: CDR1 SEHNR, CDR2 FQNEAQ (reference sequence). The CDR3 totals 15 residues. Trimming cost V 1 base and J 5 bases; bases outside gene matches: 6. The DNA for the CDR3 is TGTGCCAGCAGCTTAGACAGGGGGCGTTTGAACGAGCAGTACTTC. This translates into CASSLDRGRLNEQYF.

This clone was detected once. This chain joins TRBV19 and TRBJ1-4; 8 nucleotides align to TRBD1. The CDR3 spans 16 residues. Germline CDR1 LNHDA, CDR2 SQIVND (reference sequence). Unmatched junction bases numbered 3, after V lost 3 bases and J lost 0 bases. CDR3 coding DNA: TGTGCCAGTAGTATCAGGGGGCGGTCAACTAATGAAAAACTGTTTTTT. Translated: CASSIRGRSTNEKLFF.

The chain employs TRBV28 and TRBJ1-1; D uncertain. CDR1 and CDR2 (germline): MDHEN, SYDVKM. V lost 1 base to trimming and J lost 4 bases, with 10 bases between them. CDR3 length equals 14 residues. CDR3 loop: CASSLYGDGTEAFF. The CDR3 bases are TGTGCCAGCAGTTTATACGGAGATGGCACTGAAGCTTTCTTT.

This chain connects TRBV9 to TRBJ2-4; D ambiguous. From germline, CDR1 is SGDLS and CDR2 YYNGEE. V lost 3 bases to trimming and J lost 8 bases, with 12 bases between them. The CDR3 runs 13 residues. The CDR3 nucleotides are TGTGCCAGCAGCGCTGAAGTAGGGTACATTCAGTACTTC. This translates into CASSAEVGYIQYF.

The gene calls are TRBV6-5 and TRBJ1-5; no clear D gene. Per germline, CDR1 MNHEY and CDR2 SVGAGI. V was cut by 6 bases and J by 1 base, with 13 bases left in between. The CDR3 length is 15 residues. For the CDR3, the DNA is TGTGCCAGCAGCCCCGTCAGAGTGAGCAATCAGCCCCAGCATTTT. It codes for CASSPVRVSNQPQHF.

The chain joins TRBV5-1 to TRBJ1-4; D call uncertain. Per the germline V gene, CDR1 is SGHRS and CDR2 is YFSETQ. CDR3 length: 12 residues. V lost 3 bases, J lost 2 bases, and 2 bases lay in between. The CDR3 DNA is TGCGCCAGCAGCTCCACTAATGAAAAACTGTTTTTT. Its translation: CASSSTNEKLFF. The full variable domain, rest sourced from reference TRBV5-1 and TRBJ1-4, is KAGVTQTPRYLIKTRGQQVTLSCSPISGHRSVSWYQQTPGQGLQFLFEYFSETQRNKGNFPGRFSGRQFSNSRSEMNVSTLELGDSALYLCASSSTNEKLFFGSGTQLSVL.

This clone was observed a few times. This CDR3 is also generated by other DNA sequences in the sample. The chain carries TRBV27 and TRBJ1-1; 7 bases map to TRBD1. In germline, CDR1 is MNHEY, CDR2 SMNVEV (reference sequence). Trimming removed 5 bases from V and 1 base from J; junction bases left unmatched: 4. The CDR3 consists of 14 residues. In DNA form, the CDR3 reads TGTGCCAGCAGTCTAGGGACAGCGAACACTGAAGCTTTCTTT. This gives the protein CASSLGTANTEAFF.

The V call is TRBV30, the J call TRBJ1-2; a possible D gene is TRBD1 (5 bases). The CDR3 covers 13 residues. Trimming removed 4 bases at V and 8 bases at J, with 17 bases between. The germline gives CDR1 GTSNPN, CDR2 SVGIG (reference sequence). The CDR3 loop reads CAWNPQGVRGYTF. Here the CDR3 DNA reads TGTGCCTGGAATCCGCAGGGCGTTCGAGGCTACACCTTC.

As DNA, the CDR3 is TGTGCCAGCAGCTTAGTTCAGGGCTCCTATAATTCACCCCTCCACTTT. This gives the protein CASSLVQGSYNSPLHF. The chain employs TRBV11-2 and TRBJ1-6; the D gene is possibly TRBD1 (5 bases). V gave up 1 base and J gave up 0 bases, with 7 bases separating them. Germline CDR1 and CDR2: SGHAT and FQNNGV. The CDR3 is 16 residues long.

The rearrangement links TRBV29-1 to TRBJ2-3; no definite D call. Germline CDR1 and CDR2: SQVTM and ANQGSEA. The ends were cut back, 5 bases at V and 4 bases at J, with 13 bases in the middle. The CDR3 loop spans 13 amino acids. The DNA of the CDR3 is TGCAGCGTTACCCCCCGGGTTCCAGATACGCAGTATTTT. Encoded protein: CSVTPRVPDTQYF.